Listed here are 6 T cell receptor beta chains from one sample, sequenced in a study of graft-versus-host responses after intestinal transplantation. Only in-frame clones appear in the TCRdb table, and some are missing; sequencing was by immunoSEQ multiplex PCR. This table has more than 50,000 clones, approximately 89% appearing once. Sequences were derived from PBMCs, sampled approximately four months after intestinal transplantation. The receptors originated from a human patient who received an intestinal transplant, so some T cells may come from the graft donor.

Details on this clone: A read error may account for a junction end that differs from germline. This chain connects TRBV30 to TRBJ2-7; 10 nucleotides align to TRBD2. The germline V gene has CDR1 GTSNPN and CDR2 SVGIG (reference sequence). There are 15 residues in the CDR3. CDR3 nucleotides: TGTGCCGGGTTACCCGGGACAGCTAGCGGGAGACCTCAGGGGTTC. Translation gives CAGLPGTASGRPQGF.

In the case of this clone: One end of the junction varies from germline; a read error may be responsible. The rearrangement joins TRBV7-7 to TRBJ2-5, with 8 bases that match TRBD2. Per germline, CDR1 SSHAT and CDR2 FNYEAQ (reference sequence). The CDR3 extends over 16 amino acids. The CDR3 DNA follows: TGTGCTAGCAGCTTTGGGAGCGGGAGAGAGGGGGAGACCCAGTACTTC. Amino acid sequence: CASSFGSGREGETQYF. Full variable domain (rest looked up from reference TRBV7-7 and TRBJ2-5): GAGVSQSPRYKVTKRGQDVTLRCDPISSHATLYWYQQALGQGPEFLTYFNYEAQPDKSGLPSDRFSAERPEGSISTLTIQRTEQRDSAMYRCASSFGSGREGETQYFGPGTRLLVL.

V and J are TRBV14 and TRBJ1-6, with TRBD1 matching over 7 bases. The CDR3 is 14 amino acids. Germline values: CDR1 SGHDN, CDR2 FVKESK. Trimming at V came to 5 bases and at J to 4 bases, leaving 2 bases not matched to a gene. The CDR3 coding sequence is TGTGCCAGCAGCAGGGGACAGTATAATTCACCCCTCCACTTT. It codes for CASSRGQYNSPLHF.

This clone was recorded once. CDR3 nucleotide sequence: TGTGCCAGCAGTTCGGGAGCTTGGTCCCAGTACTTC. Encoded protein: CASSSGAWSQYF. This chain joins TRBV28 and TRBJ2-5; tentative D call: TRBD2 (6 bases). Per the germline V gene, CDR1 is MDHEN and CDR2 is SYDVKM. CDR3 size: 12 residues. Trimming took off 4 bases at V and 9 bases at J, with 12 bases between the two ends. The complete variable domain, with remaining parts taken from reference TRBV28 and TRBJ2-5, reads DVKVTQSSRYLVKRTGEKVFLECVQDMDHENMFWYRQDPGLGLRLIYFSYDVKMKEKGDIPEGYSVSREKKERFSLILESASTNQTSMYLCASSSGAWSQYFGPGTRLLVL.

The DNA for the CDR3 is TGTGCCTGGAGTGTAAGGACCGGGGAGCTGTTTTTT. It is translated as CAWSVRTGELFF. This sequence joins TRBV30 and TRBJ2-2; D uncertain. CDR3 length: 12 residues. V was trimmed by 0 bases and J by 5 bases, leaving 4 bases between them. Germline CDR1 is GTSNPN and CDR2 is SVGIG (reference sequence).

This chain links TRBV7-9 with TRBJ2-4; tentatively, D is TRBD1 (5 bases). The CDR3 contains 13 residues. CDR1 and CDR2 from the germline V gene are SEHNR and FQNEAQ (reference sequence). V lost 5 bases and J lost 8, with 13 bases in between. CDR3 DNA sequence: TGTGCCAGCAGCCCGACTTTACAGGACATTCAGTACTTC. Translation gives CASSPTLQDIQYF.